One and the same sample provided the 19 T cell receptor beta chains below, sequenced in a study of blood T cells in healthy people across ages. The authors ran a second PCR of roughly 7 to 11 cycles using a sample-barcoded 5' primer and a J-beta primer mix. TCRdb recomputed calls from the 5' RACE reads with MiXCR, one row per CDR3 protein. The data show about 400,000 distinct CDR3 sequences, with approximately 47% seen just once and around 50% held by the top ten. The sample consisted of blood. All receptors derive from a man aged 60 to 69 in good health.

The rearrangement links TRBV15 to TRBJ2-3, with 8 nucleotides matching TRBD2. J was trimmed by 2 bases and V by 0 bases; bases with no gene match: 10. Germline V gives CDR1 LNHNV, CDR2 YYDKDF (reference sequence). The CDR3 covers 18 residues. The CDR3 coding sequence is TGTGCCACCAGCAGAGATCATGTGCTAGCGGGTTACACAGATACGCAGTATTTT. Amino acids: CATSRDHVLAGYTDTQYF.

The chain links TRBV27 to TRBJ2-1; unclear D gene. CDR3 length: 13 amino acids. The V and J ends lost 5 bases and 9 bases respectively, with 14 bases between them. Germline V gene data show CDR1 as MNHEY and CDR2 as SMNVEV (reference sequence). In DNA form, the CDR3 reads TGTGCCAGCAGTCTCAATGGGCGTGGTGAGCAGTTCTTC. It specifies CASSLNGRGEQFF.

Only a few counts were recorded for this clonotype. The J gene is TRBJ2-4, the V gene TRBV20-1; D is uncertain. From germline, CDR1 is DFQATT and CDR2 SNEGSKA (reference sequence). The CDR3 has 15 residues. Trimming left V 3 bases short and J 0 bases short, with 12 bases between. CDR3 in DNA: TGCAGTGCTAGGGCCCAGATCCTAGCCAAAAACATTCAGTACTTC. Its translation: CSARAQILAKNIQYF.

In the case of this clonotype: A much larger clonotype is one base distant, so this may be a read error. The chain joins TRBV20-1 to TRBJ1-2, with 7 bases fitting TRBD1. This CDR3 is built from 14 residues. From germline, CDR1 is DFQATT and CDR2 SNEGSKA (reference sequence). The DNA for the CDR3 is TGCAATGCTAGCGCAGTCACAGGGGATTATGGCTACACCTTC. It translates to CNASAVTGDYGYTF.

The chain carries TRBV5-4 and TRBJ1-6; 7 nucleotides agree with TRBD1. The germline CDR1 and CDR2 sequences are SGHNT and YYREEE (reference sequence). The V gene end was trimmed by 4 bases and the J gene end by 0 bases; junction bases not matched to a gene: 13. There are 19 residues in the CDR3. This CDR3 reads CASSHGAGGTSSYNSPLHF. The CDR3, as DNA: TGTGCCAGCAGCCATGGGGCAGGGGGAACGAGCTCCTATAATTCACCCCTCCACTTT. The whole variable domain, filled in from reference TRBV5-4 and TRBJ1-6, reads ETGVTQSPTHLIKTRGQQVTLRCSSQSGHNTVSWYQQALGQGPQFIFQYYREEENGRGNFPPRFSGLQFPNYSSELNVNALELDDSALYLCASSHGAGGTSSYNSPLHFGNGTRLTVT.

The chain has TRBV7-2 and TRBJ2-7; TRBD2 might be the D (6 bases). V lost 6 bases and J lost 6, with 12 bases in between. Germline lookup yields CDR1 SGHTA and CDR2 FQGNSA. The length of the CDR3 is 12 residues. CDR3 sequence reads: CASRGGTVEQYF. The CDR3, as DNA: TGTGCCAGCAGGGGGGGAACAGTCGAGCAGTACTTC. The whole variable domain, remainder taken from reference TRBV7-2 and TRBJ2-7, is GAGVSQSPSNKVTEKGKDVELRCDPISGHTALYWYRQSLGQGLEFLIYFQGNSAPDKSGLPSDRFSAERTGGSVSTLTIQRTQQEDSAVYLCASRGGTVEQYFGPGTRLTVT.

The chain uses TRBV21-1 and TRBJ2-7; TRBD2, the D gene given by the table, was not confirmed from the DNA. TRBV21-1 is a listed pseudogene. The length of the CDR3 is 15 residues. CDR3 residues: CAGSKVSPKSYEQYF. The CDR3 nucleotides read TGTGCCGGCAGCAAAGTGAGTCCGAAGTCCTACGAGCAGTACTTT.

Only a few counts were recorded for this clonotype. J is TRBJ2-5 and V is TRBV13, with D maybe TRBD2 (5 bases). TRBJ2-7 matches the DNA end more closely, so the J call is doubtful. The CDR3 length is 12 residues. Germline loops: CDR1 PRHDT, CDR2 FYEKMQ (reference sequence). The CDR3 region has the DNA TGTGCCAGCAGTAGGACCGCGGGCGAGCAGTACTTC. Translating gives CASSRTAGEQYF.

This clonotype was counted between two and nine times. The V and J genes are TRBV6-5 and TRBJ2-3; D might be TRBD2 (6 bases). V lost 10 bases to trimming and J lost 1 base, with 21 bases between them. This CDR3 comprises 16 residues. Germline CDR1 MNHEY, CDR2 SVGAGI. DNA for the CDR3: TGTGCCACGCGACGCGGGACTGCTAGCGGCACAGATACGCAGTATTTT. Residues: CATRRGTASGTDTQYF.

The chain uses TRBV28 and TRBJ2-6; D gene ambiguous. V lost 7 bases, J lost 5 bases, and 9 bases lay in between. Looked up from germline, CDR1 is MDHEN and CDR2 is SYDVKM. The CDR3 is 13 residues long. The CDR3, as DNA: TGTGCCAGCAACCCAGGTTGGGCCAACGTCCTGACTTTC. It encodes CASNPGWANVLTF.

CDR3 nucleotide sequence: TGTGCCAGCAGCTGGGCAGGGGGTGAAGCTTTCTTT. Protein: CASSWAGGEAFF. The V and J genes are TRBV7-9 and TRBJ1-1, with 7 bases aligning to TRBD1. Germline V gene lookup returns CDR1 SEHNR and CDR2 FQNEAQ (reference sequence). Trimming cost V 4 bases and J 7 bases; bases outside gene matches: 3. The CDR3 sequence is 12 residues long. The entire variable domain, with the rest obtained from reference TRBV7-9 and TRBJ1-1, is as follows: DTGVSQNPRHKITKRGQNVTFRCDPISEHNRLYWYRQTLGQGPEFLTYFQNEAQLEKSRLLSDRFSAERPKGSFSTLEIQRTEQGDSAMYLCASSWAGGEAFFGQGTRLTVV.

This clonotype was found once. The rearrangement uses TRBV10-3 and TRBJ2-1, with 9 bases lining up with TRBD2. V lost 1 base, J lost 1 base, and 8 bases stayed unmatched. CDR1 is ENHRY and CDR2 is SYGVKD in the germline V gene. CDR3 length equals 18 residues. CDR3 residues: CAISEWLAGTRSYNEQFF. CDR3 in DNA: TGTGCCATCAGTGAGTGGCTAGCGGGAACGAGGTCCTACAATGAGCAGTTCTTC.

The chain is built from TRBV20-1 and TRBJ2-4; 7 bases align to TRBD1. In germline, CDR1 is DFQATT, CDR2 SNEGSKA (reference sequence). The J segment lost 13 bases and the V segment lost 3 bases, leaving 15 bases of the junction unmatched. The CDR3 sequence is 14 residues long. CDR3 loop: CSASPELGGYGQYF. The CDR3, as DNA: TGCAGTGCTAGTCCCGAACTAGGGGGCTACGGGCAGTACTTC.

In this sample, this clonotype turned up a few times. J is TRBJ2-7 and V is TRBV9, with 12 nucleotides matching TRBD2. The CDR3 length is 15 residues. Losses at the gene ends were 2 bases for V and 7 bases for J; bases not matched to a gene: 7. Germline loops: CDR1 SGDLS, CDR2 YYNGEE. This CDR3 is CASSVLTSGSNEQYF. In nucleotides, the CDR3 is TGTGCCAGCAGCGTGTTGACTAGCGGGAGCAATGAGCAGTACTTC.

The count of this clonotype is one. The chain joins TRBV7-3 to TRBJ2-1; 9 bases match TRBD2. J was trimmed by 5 bases and V by 3 bases; bases with no gene match: 8. This CDR3 is 16 amino acids long. The germline V gene has CDR1 SGHTA and CDR2 FQGTGA. For the CDR3, the DNA is TGTGCCAGCAGCTTTTTTAGCGGGAGCAGTCACAATGAGCAGTTCTTC. Translation gives CASSFFSGSSHNEQFF. The variable domain in full, with the rest retrieved from reference TRBV7-3 and TRBJ2-1, is GAGVSQTPSNKVTEKGKYVELRCDPISGHTALYWYRQSLGQGPEFLIYFQGTGAADDSGLPNDRFFAVRPEGSVSTLKIQRTERGDSAVYLCASSFFSGSSHNEQFFGPGTRLTVL.

CDR3 bases: TGCAGTGCTAGTCGGACTAGCGGGAGAGCTGAGCAGTTCTTC. Protein: CSASRTSGRAEQFF. The chain couples TRBV20-1 to TRBJ2-1; 13 bases fit TRBD2. CDR3 length: 14 amino acids. CDR1 is DFQATT and CDR2 is SNEGSKA in the germline V gene (reference sequence). V lost 3 bases, J lost 9 bases, and 5 bases stayed unmatched.

Details on this clonotype: As the CDR3 is not closed by the conserved phenylalanine or tryptophan, this likely results from a read error. The chain uses TRBV7-6 and TRBJ2-1, with D possibly matching TRBD1 (6 bases). Judging by the DNA end, TRBJ2-7 fits better; the J call may be wrong. This CDR3 comprises 14 residues. Germline CDR1 reads SGHVS; CDR2 reads FNYEAQ. CDR3 region: CASSLGRGALEQYL. DNA for the CDR3: TGTGCCAGCAGCTTAGGCAGGGGAGCCCTCGAGCAGTACTTA.

The gene calls are TRBV15 and TRBJ2-5; 12 bases fit TRBD2. Germline V gene data show CDR1 as LNHNV and CDR2 as YYDKDF (reference sequence). The CDR3 spans 18 residues. V gave up 5 bases and J gave up 5 bases; unmatched junction bases: 15. The CDR3 reads CATSSPTSGRRLGETQYF. In DNA form, the CDR3 reads TGTGCCACCAGCTCCCCGACTAGCGGGAGACGTCTAGGGGAGACCCAGTACTTC.

This clonotype was seen more than once but under ten times. The gene calls are TRBV10-3 and TRBJ2-7; D might be TRBD2 (6 bases). Near its end, the DNA agrees better with TRBJ2-5, so the J call may be wrong. The CDR3 spans 15 residues. Germline loops: CDR1 ENHRY, CDR2 SYGVKD. The CDR3, as DNA: TGTGCCATCAGTGATCCCGGGACTGCCCGGGAGACCCAGTACTTC. Its protein product is CAISDPGTARETQYF.